Listed below are T cell receptor beta chains from one sample, sequenced in a study of cytomegalovirus exposure and HLA in healthy donors. Only in-frame clones appear in the TCRdb table, and some are missing; sequencing was by immunoSEQ multiplex PCR. Here the sample spans 95,000 to 100,000 clones, around four fifths being singletons. The sample taken for sequencing was PBMCs. Receptors originate from a man in his forties in good health and CMV-seronegative. CDR3s include the opening cysteine and the closing phenylalanine or tryptophan. A D gene is named only where the DNA matches it firmly. A row's size may be missing; if present it is once, few, many or a size class.

J: TRBJ2-5
D: -
V: TRBV6-5
size: once
DNA: TGTGCCAGCAGTTACTCTGGGGCAGCCGACCAAGAGACCCAGTACTTC
CDR3: CASSYSGAADQETQYF

J: TRBJ1-4
D: -
V: TRBV9
size: once
DNA: TGTGCCAGCAGCGCCTCAGGACAAGCTAATGAAAAACTGTTTTTT
CDR3: CASSASGQANEKLFF

J: TRBJ2-3
D: TRBD2
V: TRBV28
size: few
DNA: TGTGCCAGCAGCCTCTTCGGGGGGGGTTCGACAGATACGCAGTATTTT
CDR3: CASSLFGGGSTDTQYF

J: TRBJ1-3
D: TRBD1
V: TRBV10-2
size: -
DNA: TGCGCCAGCGGACACAGGGGGCCTGGAAACACCATATATTTT
CDR3: CASGHRGPGNTIYF

J: TRBJ2-2
D: TRBD1
V: TRBV6-1
size: -
DNA: TGTGCCAGCGGATACAGGGGGCTGGGCGGGGAGCTGTTTTTT
CDR3: CASGYRGLGGELFF

J: TRBJ2-5
D: TRBD2
V: TRBV10-2
size: -
DNA: TGCGCCAGCAGTGTGCTAGCGGGGGAGACCCAGTACTTC
CDR3: CASSVLAGETQYF

J: TRBJ2-3
D: TRBD2
V: TRBV25-1
size: -
DNA: TGTGCCAGCAACCCGTTGGCGGGGGGGCGTTTGGATACGCAGTATTTT
CDR3: CASNPLAGGRLDTQYF

J: TRBJ2-3
D: -
V: TRBV2
size: -
DNA: TGTGCCAGCAGTGTTACCGGGGGCACAGATACGCAGTATTTT
CDR3: CASSVTGGTDTQYF

J: TRBJ2-1
D: TRBD2
V: TRBV4-3
size: once
DNA: TGCGCCAGCAGCCCGACTAGCGGGGGAGGTGAGCAGTTCTTC
CDR3: CASSPTSGGGEQFF

J: TRBJ1-4
D: -
V: TRBV11-2
size: -
DNA: TGTGCCAGCAGCACCCGAACAGGGATTAATGAAAAACTGTTTTTT
CDR3: CASSTRTGINEKLFF

J: TRBJ2-1
D: TRBD2
V: TRBV7-2
size: -
DNA: TGTGCCAGCAGCCCTAGGGTAGCGGGGGACTACAATGAGCAGTTCTTC
CDR3: CASSPRVAGDYNEQFF

J: TRBJ2-1
D: -
V: TRBV5-4
size: once
DNA: TGTGCCAGCAGCTCGGTCTTCCACAATGAGCAGTTCTTC
CDR3: CASSSVFHNEQFF

J: TRBJ1-4
D: -
V: TRBV7-9
size: -
DNA: TGTGCCAGCAGCTCCCCCACAGGTGCAACTAATGAAAAACTGTTTTTT
CDR3: CASSSPTGATNEKLFF

J: TRBJ1-1
D: -
V: TRBV10-2
size: -
DNA: TGCGCCAGCACACAGGGAACAACATGGGAAGCTTTCTTT
CDR3: CASTQGTTWEAFF

J: TRBJ2-3
D: TRBD2
V: TRBV5-1
size: -
DNA: TGCGCCAGCAGTAGGCTGGCTAGCGGGGGGGCGGATACGCAGTATTTT
CDR3: CASSRLASGGADTQYF

J: TRBJ2-7
D: -
V: TRBV29-1
size: -
DNA: TGCAGCGTTGTGGGCCAGGGTGGGGGCCCGTACGAGCAGTACTTC
CDR3: CSVVGQGGGPYEQYF

J: TRBJ2-5
D: TRBD2
V: TRBV10-3
size: -
DNA: TGTGCCATCAGTGAGTCGACTAGCGGGGAGACCCAGTACTTC
CDR3: CAISESTSGETQYF

J: TRBJ1-4
D: -
V: TRBV15
size: -
DNA: TGTGCCACCAGCAGAGAATCCAGGAATAATGAAAAACTGTTTTTT
CDR3: CATSRESRNNEKLFF

J: TRBJ2-5
D: -
V: TRBV12-5
size: -
DNA: TGTGCTAGTGGCCCTGGAGGGAGTAACCAAGAGACCCAGTACTTC
CDR3: CASGPGGSNQETQYF

J: TRBJ2-3
D: -
V: TRBV7-2
size: -
DNA: TGTGCCAGCACCACCTATCGGGCAGATACGCAGTATTTT
CDR3: CASTTYRADTQYF

J: TRBJ2-7
D: -
V: TRBV6-6
size: -
DNA: TGTGCCAGCAGTTTCCGGACGGGAAGCTCCTACGAGCAGTACTTC
CDR3: CASSFRTGSSYEQYF

J: TRBJ2-1
D: TRBD2
V: TRBV7-2
size: -
DNA: TGTGCCAGCAGCCCTGCGAGCGGGGGGGCCCGTGAGCAGTTCTTC
CDR3: CASSPASGGAREQFF

J: TRBJ2-2
D: TRBD2
V: TRBV7-2
size: few
DNA: TGTGCCAGCAGCCAGAAGTCTAGCGGGGGGGCGGGCACCGGGGAGCTGTTTTTT
CDR3: CASSQKSSGGAGTGELFF

J: TRBJ1-2
D: -
V: TRBV29-1
size: -
DNA: TGCAGCGTTGACGGCGGGGACTATGGCTACACCTTC
CDR3: CSVDGGDYGYTF

J: TRBJ2-2
D: -
V: TRBV7-2
size: -
DNA: TGTGCCAGCAGCTTAGTCGTTACCATAGCCGGGGAGCTGTTTTTT
CDR3: CASSLVVTIAGELFF

J: TRBJ1-5
D: TRBD1
V: TRBV6-1
size: -
DNA: TGTGCCAGCAGTGACTTGACAGGGATTAGCAATCAGCCCCAGCATTTT
CDR3: CASSDLTGISNQPQHF

J: TRBJ1-2
D: -
V: TRBV4-2
size: -
DNA: TGTGCCAGCAGCCAAGAAAGCAGGGTGGATGGCTACACCTTC
CDR3: CASSQESRVDGYTF

J: TRBJ1-6
D: TRBD1
V: TRBV7-2
size: -
DNA: TGTGCCAGCAGCTCCGGGACAGGGATTTCACCCCTCCACTTT
CDR3: CASSSGTGISPLHF

J: TRBJ1-1
D: -
V: TRBV28
size: few
DNA: TGTGCCAGCAGTTCGGGGGGCCCTGAAGCTTTCTTT
CDR3: CASSSGGPEAFF

J: TRBJ2-5
D: TRBD2
V: TRBV18
size: -
DNA: TGTGCCAGCTCACCATCTAGCGGGTACCAAGAGACCCAGTACTTC
CDR3: CASSPSSGYQETQYF

J: TRBJ2-5
D: TRBD1
V: TRBV7-2
size: -
DNA: TGTGCCAGCAGCTTCAACACAGGGGTAGAGACCCAGTACTTC
CDR3: CASSFNTGVETQYF

J: TRBJ2-1
D: -
V: TRBV20-1
size: -
DNA: TGCAGTGCTAGAGATCAGAATGAGCAGTTCTTC
CDR3: CSARDQNEQFF

J: TRBJ1-2
D: -
V: TRBV5-1
size: once
DNA: TGCGCCAGCAGCTTGGAGGGGGACGGGGGCTACACCTTC
CDR3: CASSLEGDGGYTF

J: TRBJ1-3
D: -
V: TRBV2
size: -
DNA: TGTGCCAGCAATCGGGAACAGCCTAGCACCATATATTTT
CDR3: CASNREQPSTIYF

J: TRBJ2-2
D: TRBD2
V: TRBV5-5
size: once
DNA: TGTGCCAGCAGCTTGTTTGCGGGGGGGACCGGGGAGCTGTTTTTT
CDR3: CASSLFAGGTGELFF

J: TRBJ1-5
D: -
V: TRBV5-1
size: -
DNA: TGCGCCAGCAGCTTGGGAAGCGTCACGGGTCAGCCCCAGCATTTT
CDR3: CASSLGSVTGQPQHF

J: TRBJ2-5
D: TRBD2
V: TRBV9
size: -
DNA: TGTGCCAGCAGCGTTAGCGGGGGGGCCGAGACCCAGTACTTC
CDR3: CASSVSGGAETQYF

J: TRBJ1-5
D: TRBD1
V: TRBV28
size: once
DNA: TGTGCCAGCAGTCGAACAGGGGGCGTTCAGCCCCAGCATTTT
CDR3: CASSRTGGVQPQHF

J: TRBJ1-2
D: TRBD1
V: TRBV11-2
size: -
DNA: TGTGCCAGCAGCCGGGATCTGGGACAGGCCCTCTATGGCTACACCTTC
CDR3: CASSRDLGQALYGYTF

J: TRBJ2-3
D: -
V: TRBV12-5
size: -
DNA: TGTGCTAGTGGTTTGGTACAGGACCCTACGCAGTATTTT
CDR3: CASGLVQDPTQYF